These T cell receptor beta chains were read from a single sample in a study of regulatory T cells in long-lasting Graves disease. TCRdb analysed the multiplex PCR reads with MiXCR anew, one entry per CDR3 protein. The sample records 200,000 to 250,000 distinct CDR3 sequences, approximately 19% being singletons. The data also belong to a second study, concerning T cells in Graves' hyperthyroidism and ophthalmopathy.

The specimen comprised peripheral blood mononuclear cells (PBMCs), sampled at new diagnosis, from a patient treated with antithyroid drugs. All receptors derive from a woman aged 25-40 years with Graves disease. CDR3s include the opening cysteine and the closing phenylalanine or tryptophan. D genes are given only for firm matches. Some rows have no size entry. The others give once, few or many, or a class for an expanded clone.

size: many
V: TRBV7-6
D: TRBD2
J: TRBJ2-3
CDR3: CASSTGTSGSPTDTQYF
DNA: TGTGCCAGCAGCACCGGGACTAGCGGTTCCCCCACAGATACGCAGTATTTT

size: NA
V: TRBV12-5
D: TRBD2
J: TRBJ2-5
CDR3: CASGRASGRASQETQYF
DNA: TGTGCTAGTGGTCGAGCGAGCGGGAGGGCCTCTCAAGAGACCCAGTACTTC

size: NA
V: TRBV15
D: TRBD1
J: TRBJ1-2
CDR3: CATSRDVGTGNYGYTF
DNA: TGTGCCACCAGCAGAGATGTCGGGACAGGGAATTATGGCTACACCTTC

size: many
V: TRBV3-1
D: NA
J: TRBJ1-1
CDR3: CASSQDSTRGKGAFF
DNA: TGTGCCAGCAGCCAAGATTCAACAAGGGGGAAGGGAGCTTTCTTT

size: many
V: TRBV12-3/TRBV12-4
D: TRBD1
J: TRBJ1-6
CDR3: CASSPTGGWAYNSPLHF
DNA: TGTGCCAGCAGCCCGACAGGGGGCTGGGCCTATAATTCACCCCTCCACTTT

size: many
V: TRBV6-5
D: NA
J: TRBJ2-1
CDR3: CASSYSIFGEDEQFF
DNA: TGTGCCAGCAGTTACTCGATATTCGGGGAGGATGAGCAGTTCTTC

size: few
V: TRBV6-4
D: TRBD2
J: TRBJ2-1
CDR3: CASSQSSGGANEQFF
DNA: TGTGCCAGCAGCCAGTCTAGCGGGGGGGCAAATGAGCAGTTCTTC

size: many
V: TRBV19
D: NA
J: TRBJ1-2
CDR3: CASSPPRGSRYGYTF
DNA: TGTGCCAGTAGCCCTCCCAGGGGTTCTCGCTATGGCTACACCTTC

size: NA
V: TRBV29-1
D: NA
J: TRBJ1-1
CDR3: CSVDSSPSF
DNA: TGCAGCGTTGATAGTAGCCCTTCATTT

size: many
V: TRBV27
D: NA
J: TRBJ2-1
CDR3: CASTSLGPNEQFF
DNA: TGTGCCAGCACCTCTTTAGGGCCCAATGAGCAGTTCTTC

size: NA
V: TRBV6-2/TRBV6-3
D: TRBD2
J: TRBJ2-1
CDR3: CASSPYPSLAGGLYNEQFF
DNA: TGTGCCAGCAGTCCCTACCCATCACTAGCGGGAGGGCTATACAATGAGCAGTTCTTC

size: NA
V: TRBV24-1
D: TRBD2
J: TRBJ2-1
CDR3: CATSDPSGTSGRGYEQFF
DNA: TGTGCCACCAGTGATCCATCCGGGACTAGCGGGAGAGGGTATGAGCAGTTCTTC

size: NA
V: TRBV28
D: NA
J: TRBJ2-5
CDR3: CASSSGQQETQYF
DNA: TGTGCCAGCAGTAGCGGCCAGCAAGAGACCCAGTACTTC

size: few
V: TRBV19
D: NA
J: TRBJ1-2
CDR3: CASSTLRTGLGYTF
DNA: TGTGCCAGTAGTACACTCCGGACGGGCCTAGGATACACCTTC

size: many
V: TRBV20-1
D: TRBD1
J: TRBJ1-6
CDR3: CSAKTGVSPLHF
DNA: TGCAGTGCTAAGACAGGGGTTTCACCCCTCCACTTT

size: NA
V: TRBV4-1
D: NA
J: TRBJ2-1
CDR3: CASTQDFHNEQFF
DNA: TGCGCCAGCACCCAAGACTTTCACAATGAGCAGTTCTTC

size: many
V: TRBV6-2/TRBV6-3
D: NA
J: TRBJ2-1
CDR3: CASIEQSSYNEQFF
DNA: TGTGCCAGCATAGAGCAGAGCTCCTACAATGAGCAGTTCTTC

size: many
V: TRBV7-2
D: NA
J: TRBJ1-4
CDR3: CASSHGGTEKLFF
DNA: TGTGCCAGCAGCCACGGGGGGACGGAAAAACTGTTTTTT

size: many
V: TRBV28
D: NA
J: TRBJ2-3
CDR3: CASSFGAAWDKTDTQYF
DNA: TGTGCCAGCAGTTTTGGGGCAGCGTGGGATAAGACAGATACGCAGTATTTT

size: many
V: TRBV6-5
D: NA
J: TRBJ2-5
CDR3: CASSYSTLQETQYF
DNA: TGTGCCAGCAGTTACTCTACCCTCCAAGAGACCCAGTACTTC

size: few
V: TRBV20-1
D: NA
J: TRBJ1-1
CDR3: CSLPRALQQAFF
DNA: TGCAGCCTCCCGAGGGCCCTACAACAAGCTTTCTTT

size: many
V: TRBV18
D: TRBD1
J: TRBJ1-1
CDR3: CASSHGTGPAFF
DNA: TGTGCCAGCTCACATGGGACAGGTCCAGCTTTCTTT

size: many
V: TRBV19
D: TRBD1
J: TRBJ1-2
CDR3: CASSIFGTANYGYTF
DNA: TGTGCCAGTAGTATATTCGGGACAGCTAACTATGGCTACACCTTC

size: many
V: TRBV20-1
D: NA
J: TRBJ1-1
CDR3: CSASKGVYNTEAFF
DNA: TGCAGTGCTAGTAAAGGGGTTTATAACACTGAAGCTTTCTTT

size: many
V: TRBV5-6
D: NA
J: TRBJ1-2
CDR3: CASSLPGQNYGYTF
DNA: TGTGCCAGCAGCTTGCCAGGGCAGAACTATGGCTACACCTTC

size: many
V: TRBV5-8
D: NA
J: TRBJ1-2
CDR3: CASSLSDFTGYGYTF
DNA: TGTGCCAGCAGCTTGTCTGACTTTACGGGGTATGGCTACACCTTC

size: many
V: TRBV20-1
D: NA
J: TRBJ2-1
CDR3: CSALGSLTSDEQFF
DNA: TGCAGTGCTCTGGGGAGTTTAACTTCTGATGAGCAGTTCTTC

size: few
V: TRBV19
D: TRBD1
J: TRBJ2-3
CDR3: CASSARDRGTDTQYF
DNA: TGTGCCAGTAGTGCCCGGGACAGGGGGACAGATACGCAGTATTTT

size: few
V: TRBV7-9
D: NA
J: TRBJ2-2
CDR3: CASSSYGDTGELFF
DNA: TGTGCCAGCAGCTCCTATGGGGACACCGGGGAGCTGTTTTTT

size: NA
V: TRBV27
D: NA
J: TRBJ2-2
CDR3: CASSPTGSGANTGELFF
DNA: TGTGCCAGCAGCCCTACAGGGTCTGGGGCCAACACCGGGGAGCTGTTTTTT

size: few
V: TRBV11-2
D: TRBD1
J: TRBJ2-6
CDR3: CASSLGDRPFSGANVLTF
DNA: TGTGCCAGCAGCTTAGGGGACAGACCCTTCTCTGGGGCCAACGTCCTGACTTTC

size: many
V: TRBV12-3/TRBV12-4
D: NA
J: TRBJ2-1
CDR3: CASRSMGGQLYNEQFF
DNA: TGTGCCAGCAGGTCCATGGGCGGACAGCTGTACAATGAGCAGTTCTTC

size: NA
V: TRBV2
D: NA
J: TRBJ2-7
CDR3: CASQVRGSGEQYF
DNA: TGTGCCAGTCAGGTGAGGGGATCAGGCGAGCAGTACTTC

size: many
V: TRBV27
D: NA
J: TRBJ1-5
CDR3: CASSSDRYSNQPQHF
DNA: TGTGCCAGCAGTTCCGACAGATATAGCAATCAGCCCCAGCATTTT

size: many
V: TRBV15
D: NA
J: TRBJ1-5
CDR3: CATSRDRGKAEPQHF
DNA: TGTGCCACCAGCAGAGACAGGGGTAAGGCTGAGCCCCAGCATTTT

size: NA
V: TRBV20-1
D: NA
J: TRBJ2-7
CDR3: CSAVGRRNEQYF
DNA: TGCAGTGCTGTCGGACGGCGCAATGAGCAGTACTTC

size: NA
V: TRBV6-1
D: TRBD2
J: TRBJ2-5
CDR3: CASSEERGGVETQYF
DNA: TGTGCCAGCAGTGAAGAGCGGGGGGGCGTAGAGACCCAGTACTTC

size: NA
V: TRBV2
D: TRBD1
J: TRBJ2-4
CDR3: CASSEQGAQNIQYF
DNA: TGTGCCAGCAGTGAACAGGGGGCACAAAACATTCAGTACTTC

size: many
V: TRBV9
D: TRBD2
J: TRBJ2-3
CDR3: CASSGPSGSTDTQYF
DNA: TGTGCCAGCAGCGGACCTAGCGGGAGTACAGATACGCAGTATTTT

size: many
V: TRBV6-2/TRBV6-3
D: TRBD2
J: TRBJ2-1
CDR3: CASSYSRTSGSGGQFF
DNA: TGTGCCAGCAGTTACTCCAGGACTAGCGGGTCCGGTGGGCAGTTCTTC

size: NA
V: TRBV11-1
D: NA
J: TRBJ1-4
CDR3: CASSHEINEKLFF
DNA: TGTGCCAGCAGCCACGAGATTAATGAAAAACTGTTTTTT

size: many
V: TRBV20-1
D: TRBD2
J: TRBJ2-3
CDR3: CSAHLGLAGTDTQYF
DNA: TGCAGTGCCCACCTGGGACTAGCGGGCACAGATACGCAGTATTTT

size: many
V: TRBV6-4
D: TRBD2
J: TRBJ2-1
CDR3: CASSDRGTGGYNEQFF
DNA: TGTGCCAGCAGTGACCGAGGGACGGGAGGGTACAATGAGCAGTTCTTC

size: NA
V: TRBV11-2
D: TRBD2
J: TRBJ2-1
CDR3: CASSRRVAGVGEQFF
DNA: TGTGCCAGCAGCCGGAGGGTAGCGGGAGTAGGTGAGCAGTTCTTC

size: few
V: TRBV9
D: NA
J: TRBJ2-1
CDR3: CASSLSGHELGEQFF
DNA: TGTGCCAGCAGCTTATCGGGACATGAATTAGGTGAGCAGTTCTTC

size: many
V: TRBV5-1
D: NA
J: TRBJ1-2
CDR3: CASSFPGRADYGYTF
DNA: TGCGCCAGCAGCTTCCCTGGACGGGCAGACTATGGCTACACCTTC

size: many
V: TRBV30
D: TRBD2
J: TRBJ2-1
CDR3: CAWCRSGRVGNEQFF
DNA: TGTGCCTGGTGTCGAAGCGGGAGGGTTGGAAATGAGCAGTTCTTC

size: NA
V: TRBV12-3/TRBV12-4
D: TRBD2
J: TRBJ2-3
CDR3: CASSSPGLAGGTDTQYF
DNA: TGTGCCAGCAGTTCCCCGGGACTAGCGGGGGGCACAGATACGCAGTATTTT

size: many
V: TRBV3-1
D: NA
J: TRBJ1-6
CDR3: CASSQGMGNSPLHF
DNA: TGTGCCAGCAGCCAAGGAATGGGGAATTCACCCCTCCACTTT

size: many
V: TRBV11-3
D: TRBD1
J: TRBJ2-2
CDR3: CASSIQGVDTGELFF
DNA: TGTGCCAGCAGCATACAGGGGGTCGACACCGGGGAGCTGTTTTTT

size: many
V: TRBV2
D: TRBD2
J: TRBJ2-1
CDR3: CASSFTSGSFDEQFF
DNA: TGTGCCAGCAGTTTCACTAGCGGGAGCTTCGATGAGCAGTTCTTC

size: NA
V: TRBV30
D: NA
J: TRBJ2-3
CDR3: CAWRPGGTTSNTQYF
DNA: TGTGCCTGGAGACCGGGCGGGACGACATCAAATACGCAGTATTTT

size: NA
V: TRBV12-5
D: TRBD1
J: TRBJ1-3
CDR3: CASGLGTGRSGNTIYF
DNA: TGTGCTAGTGGTTTGGGGACAGGCCGCTCTGGAAACACCATATATTTT

size: many
V: TRBV28
D: NA
J: TRBJ1-2
CDR3: CASSPDYYGYTF
DNA: TGTGCCAGCAGCCCCGACTACTATGGCTACACCTTC

size: many
V: TRBV28
D: NA
J: TRBJ1-1
CDR3: CASSLVRTEAFF
DNA: TGTGCCAGCAGCCTGGTGCGGACCGAAGCTTTCTTT

size: once
V: TRBV12-3/TRBV12-4
D: TRBD2
J: TRBJ2-7
CDR3: CASSSTEAGAYEQYF
DNA: TGTGCCAGCAGTTCGACCGAGGCGGGAGCCTACGAGCAGTACTTC

size: many
V: TRBV19
D: NA
J: TRBJ1-5
CDR3: CASSILDSNQPQHF
DNA: TGTGCCAGTAGTATACTGGACAGCAATCAGCCCCAGCATTTT